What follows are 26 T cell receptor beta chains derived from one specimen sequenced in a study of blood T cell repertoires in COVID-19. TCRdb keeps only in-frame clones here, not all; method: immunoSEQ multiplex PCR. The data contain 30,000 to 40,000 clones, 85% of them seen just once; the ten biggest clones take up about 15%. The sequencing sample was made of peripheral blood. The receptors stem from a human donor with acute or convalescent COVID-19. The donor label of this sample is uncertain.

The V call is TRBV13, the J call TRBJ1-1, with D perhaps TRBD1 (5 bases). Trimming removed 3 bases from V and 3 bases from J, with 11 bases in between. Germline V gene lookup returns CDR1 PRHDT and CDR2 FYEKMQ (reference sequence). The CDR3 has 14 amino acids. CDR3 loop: CASSFGGKDTEAFF. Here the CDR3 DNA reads TGTGCCAGCAGCTTTGGGGGGAAGGACACTGAAGCTTTCTTT.

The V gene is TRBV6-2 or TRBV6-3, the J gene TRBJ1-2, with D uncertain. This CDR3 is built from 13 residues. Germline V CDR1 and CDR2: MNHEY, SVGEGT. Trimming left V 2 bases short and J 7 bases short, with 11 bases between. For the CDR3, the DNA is TGTGCCAGCAGTTACAGGGAGGTGGCTGGCTACACCTTC. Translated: CASSYREVAGYTF.

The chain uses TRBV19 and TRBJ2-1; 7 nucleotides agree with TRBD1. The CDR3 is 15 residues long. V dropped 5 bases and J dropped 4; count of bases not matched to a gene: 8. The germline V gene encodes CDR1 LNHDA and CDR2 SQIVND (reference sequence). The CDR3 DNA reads TGTGCCAGTAGTCTCGACAGGGACCCGTACAATGAGCAGTTCTTC. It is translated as CASSLDRDPYNEQFF.

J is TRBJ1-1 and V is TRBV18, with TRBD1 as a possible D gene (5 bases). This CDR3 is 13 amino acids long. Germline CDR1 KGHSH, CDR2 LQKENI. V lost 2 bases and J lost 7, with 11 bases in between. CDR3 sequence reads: CASSPGRVGEAFF. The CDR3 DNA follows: TGTGCCAGCTCACCAGGCAGGGTAGGTGAAGCTTTCTTT.

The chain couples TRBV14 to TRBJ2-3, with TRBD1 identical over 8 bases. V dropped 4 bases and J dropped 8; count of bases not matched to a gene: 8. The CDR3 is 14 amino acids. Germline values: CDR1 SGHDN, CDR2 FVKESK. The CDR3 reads CASSRAGTGGTQYF. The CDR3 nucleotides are TGTGCCAGCAGCCGCGCAGGGACAGGCGGTACGCAGTATTTT.

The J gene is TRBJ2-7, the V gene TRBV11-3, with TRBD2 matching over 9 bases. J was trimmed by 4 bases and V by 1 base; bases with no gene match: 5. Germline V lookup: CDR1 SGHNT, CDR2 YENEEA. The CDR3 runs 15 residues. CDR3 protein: CASSLVGSGGYEQYF. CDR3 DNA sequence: TGTGCCAGCAGCTTAGTTGGTAGCGGGGGTTACGAGCAGTACTTC.

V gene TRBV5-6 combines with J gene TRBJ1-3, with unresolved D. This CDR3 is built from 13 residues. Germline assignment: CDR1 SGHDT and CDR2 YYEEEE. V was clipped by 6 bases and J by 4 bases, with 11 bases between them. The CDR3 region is CASKLTSGNTIYF. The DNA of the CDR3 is TGTGCCAGCAAACTTACGTCCGGAAACACCATATATTTT.

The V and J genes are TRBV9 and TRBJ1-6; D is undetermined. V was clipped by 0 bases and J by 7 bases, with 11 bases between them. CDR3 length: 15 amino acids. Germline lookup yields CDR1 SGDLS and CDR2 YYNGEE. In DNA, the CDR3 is TGTGCCAGCAGCGTAGGAGGCAGTTCGAATTCACCCCTCCACTTT. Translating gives CASSVGGSSNSPLHF.

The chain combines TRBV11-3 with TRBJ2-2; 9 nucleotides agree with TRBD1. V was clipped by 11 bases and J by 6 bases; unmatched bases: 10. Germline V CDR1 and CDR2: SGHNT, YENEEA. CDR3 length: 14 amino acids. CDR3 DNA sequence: TGTGCCGTAACGGGGACAGGGATATCCGGGGAGCTGTTTTTT. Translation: CAVTGTGISGELFF.

The CDR3 nucleotides are TGTGCCAGCAGCCACAAAGCGGGCGGGGGGAATGAGCAGTTCTTC. Its protein is CASSHKAGGGNEQFF. V and J are TRBV7-2 and TRBJ2-1; 8 bases are a match to TRBD2. The V gene end was trimmed by 5 bases and the J gene end by 7 bases; junction bases not matched to a gene: 10. The germline gives CDR1 SGHTA, CDR2 FQGNSA. The CDR3 is 15 amino acids.

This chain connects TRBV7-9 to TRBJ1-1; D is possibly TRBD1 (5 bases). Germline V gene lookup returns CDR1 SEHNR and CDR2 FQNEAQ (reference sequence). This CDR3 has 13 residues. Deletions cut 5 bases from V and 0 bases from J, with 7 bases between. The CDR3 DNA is TGTGCCAGCAGCGTGACAGTGAACACTGAAGCTTTCTTT. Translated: CASSVTVNTEAFF.

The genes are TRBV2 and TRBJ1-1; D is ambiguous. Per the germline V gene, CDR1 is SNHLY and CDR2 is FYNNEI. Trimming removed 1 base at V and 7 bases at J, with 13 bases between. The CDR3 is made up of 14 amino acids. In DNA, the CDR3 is TGTGCCAGCAGTGAAGGGTTTCCCTACGGTGAAGCTTTCTTT. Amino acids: CASSEGFPYGEAFF.

The CDR3 bases are TGCAGCGTTGATGTAGGGAGCTCTGGAAACACCATATATTTT. Translation gives CSVDVGSSGNTIYF. The rearrangement links TRBV29-1 to TRBJ1-3; D unclear. Germline loops: CDR1 SQVTM, CDR2 ANQGSEA. The V end was cut by 3 bases, the J end by 0 bases, with 9 bases between. The CDR3 runs 14 residues.

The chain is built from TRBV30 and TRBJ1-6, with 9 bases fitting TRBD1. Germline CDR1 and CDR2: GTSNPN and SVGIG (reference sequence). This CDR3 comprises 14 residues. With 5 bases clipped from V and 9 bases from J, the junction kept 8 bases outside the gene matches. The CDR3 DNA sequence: TGTGCCTGGGTTACAGGGGGCTTTGTTTCACCCCTCCACTTT. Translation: CAWVTGGFVSPLHF.

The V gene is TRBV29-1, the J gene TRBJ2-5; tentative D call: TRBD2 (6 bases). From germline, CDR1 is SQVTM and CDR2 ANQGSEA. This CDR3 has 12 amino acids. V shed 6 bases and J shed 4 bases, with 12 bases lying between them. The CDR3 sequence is CSVGGFAETQYF. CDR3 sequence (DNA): TGCAGCGTGGGGGGTTTCGCAGAGACCCAGTACTTC.

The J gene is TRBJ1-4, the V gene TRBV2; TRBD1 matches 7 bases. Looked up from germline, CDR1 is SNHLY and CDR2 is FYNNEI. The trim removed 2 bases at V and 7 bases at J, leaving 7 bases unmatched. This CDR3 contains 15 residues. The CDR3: CASSEQGGAGEKLFF. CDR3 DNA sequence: TGTGCCAGCAGTGAACAAGGGGGCGCTGGTGAAAAACTGTTTTTT.

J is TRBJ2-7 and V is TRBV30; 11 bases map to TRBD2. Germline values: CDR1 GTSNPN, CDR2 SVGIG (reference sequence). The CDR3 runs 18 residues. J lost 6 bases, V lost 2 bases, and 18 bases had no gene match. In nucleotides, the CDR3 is TGTGCCTGGAGTACTAGCGGGGGCTATAGAGCCGGATCCAGCGAGCAGTACTTC. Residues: CAWSTSGGYRAGSSEQYF.

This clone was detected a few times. This CDR3 is CASSYSIVTEAFF. The DNA for the CDR3 is TGTGCCAGCAGTTACTCGATAGTCACTGAAGCTTTCTTT. This rearrangement joins TRBV6-5 to TRBJ1-1; D remains ambiguous. V was clipped by 0 bases and J by 4 bases, with 6 bases between them. CDR3 length: 13 amino acids. The germline V gene has CDR1 MNHEY and CDR2 SVGAGI.

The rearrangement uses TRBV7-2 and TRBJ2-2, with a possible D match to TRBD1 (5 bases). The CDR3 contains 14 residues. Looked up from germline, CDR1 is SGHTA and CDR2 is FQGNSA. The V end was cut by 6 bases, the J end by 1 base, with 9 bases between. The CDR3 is CASSRTQNTGELFF. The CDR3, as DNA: TGTGCCAGCAGTCGGACACAGAACACCGGGGAGCTGTTTTTT.

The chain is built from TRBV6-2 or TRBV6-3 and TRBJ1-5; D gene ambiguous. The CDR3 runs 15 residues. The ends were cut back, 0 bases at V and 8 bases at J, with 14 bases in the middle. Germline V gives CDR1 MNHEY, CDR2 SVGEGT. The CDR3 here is CASSYSRLPGEPQHF. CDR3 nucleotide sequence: TGTGCCAGCAGTTACTCGCGACTGCCGGGAGAGCCCCAGCATTTT.

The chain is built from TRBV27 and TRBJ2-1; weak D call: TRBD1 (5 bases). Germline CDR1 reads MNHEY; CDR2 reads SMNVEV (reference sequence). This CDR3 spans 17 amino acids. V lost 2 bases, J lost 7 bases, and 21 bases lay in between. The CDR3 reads CASSLGVRVEWVNEQFF. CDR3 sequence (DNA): TGTGCCAGCAGTTTAGGTGTCAGGGTCGAGTGGGTAAATGAGCAGTTCTTC.

The CDR3 DNA reads as TGCAGTGCTAGTGAGGGGGCGCTCGGTGAAGCTTTCTTT. This gives the protein CSASEGALGEAFF. This chain connects TRBV20-1 to TRBJ1-1; TRBD1 matches at 7 bases. With 3 bases clipped from V and 7 bases from J, the junction kept 8 bases outside the gene matches. CDR3 length equals 13 residues. Germline values: CDR1 DFQATT, CDR2 SNEGSKA (reference sequence).

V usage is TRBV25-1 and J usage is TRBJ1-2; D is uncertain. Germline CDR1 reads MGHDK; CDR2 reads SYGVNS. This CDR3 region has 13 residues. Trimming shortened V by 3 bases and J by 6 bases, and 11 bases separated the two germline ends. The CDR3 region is CASSDGRFDGYTF. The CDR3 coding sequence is TGTGCCAGCAGTGATGGGAGGTTCGATGGCTACACCTTC.

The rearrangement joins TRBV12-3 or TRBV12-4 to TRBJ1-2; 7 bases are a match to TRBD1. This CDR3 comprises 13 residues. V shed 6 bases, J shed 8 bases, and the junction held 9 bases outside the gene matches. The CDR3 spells CASRTTGSDGYTF. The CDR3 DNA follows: TGTGCCAGCAGAACGACAGGGTCGGACGGCTACACCTTC.

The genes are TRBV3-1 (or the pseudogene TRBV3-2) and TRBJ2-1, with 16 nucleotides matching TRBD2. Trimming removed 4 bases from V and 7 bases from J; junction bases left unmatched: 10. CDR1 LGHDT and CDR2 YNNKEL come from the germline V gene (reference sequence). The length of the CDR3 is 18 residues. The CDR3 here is CASSLGTSGGARVNEQFF. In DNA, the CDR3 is TGTGCCAGCAGCCTAGGGACTAGCGGGGGGGCCCGGGTGAATGAGCAGTTCTTC.

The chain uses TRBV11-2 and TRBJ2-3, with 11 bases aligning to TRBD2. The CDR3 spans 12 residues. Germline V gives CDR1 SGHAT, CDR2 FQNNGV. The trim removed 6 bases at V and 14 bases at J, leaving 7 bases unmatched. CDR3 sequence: CASRGETSGMYF. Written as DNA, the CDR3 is TGTGCCAGCAGGGGAGAGACTAGCGGGATGTATTTT.